A single sample is the source of the 4 T cell receptor beta chains below, sequenced in a study of blood T cell repertoires in COVID-19. Only in-frame clones appear in the TCRdb table, and some are missing; sequencing was by immunoSEQ multiplex PCR. Altogether 200,000 to 250,000 clones are present, around four fifths being singletons, with the ten largest covering around 6.8%. The sample comprised peripheral blood. These TCRs come from an older woman with active or convalescent COVID-19.

The rearrangement uses TRBV5-4 and TRBJ2-3; tentative D call: TRBD2 (5 bases). The CDR3 totals 13 residues. In germline, CDR1 is SGHNT, CDR2 YYREEE (reference sequence). Trimming removed 5 bases from V and 3 bases from J, with 10 bases in between. The CDR3, as DNA: TGTGCCAGCAGTCTTGGCGGGACAGATACGCAGTATTTT. This encodes CASSLGGTDTQYF.

The chain couples TRBV5-1 to TRBJ2-6; no clear D gene. The CDR3 extends over 16 amino acids. Trimming shortened V by 4 bases and J by 0 bases, and 11 bases separated the two germline ends. The germline V gene encodes CDR1 SGHRS and CDR2 YFSETQ. DNA for the CDR3: TGCGCCAGCAGCCCCCTCCTCCGCTCTGGGGCCAACGTCCTGACTTTC. It yields the protein CASSPLLRSGANVLTF.

This sequence joins TRBV6-4 and TRBJ2-2; D ambiguous. Trimming shortened V by 7 bases and J by 6 bases, and 18 bases separated the two germline ends. Germline lookup yields CDR1 MRHNA and CDR2 SNTAGT. CDR3 length equals 15 residues. The CDR3 bases are TGTGCCAGCAAGGCCGGGTCAAGCGAGTCCGGGGAGCTGTTTTTT. Amino acid sequence: CASKAGSSESGELFF.

The chain recombines TRBV6-5 with TRBJ1-4; maybe TRBD1 (5 bases). The germline gives CDR1 MNHEY, CDR2 SVGAGI. Deletions cut 6 bases from V and 3 bases from J, with 11 bases between. The CDR3 is 14 residues long. CDR3 region: CASRRQSPNEKLFF. The DNA of the CDR3 is TGTGCCAGCAGGAGACAGTCCCCTAATGAAAAACTGTTTTTT.